This section outlines one T cell receptor (beta chain) sequence together with its context. Its antigen is not yet known. Base qualities are not provided; no much larger clone lies one nucleotide away. As encoded in the germline V gene (reference sequence), CDR1 is GTSNPN while CDR2 is SVGIG. V and J are truncated by 1 base and 10 bases respectively, leaving an intervening sequence of 13 bases. Including the terminal cysteine and phenylalanine, the CDR3 comprises 12 residues. Only the CDR3 part of the read is kept: 36 bases, read in frame from the first base. These data originate in a study of OX40 agonist ivuxolimab in advanced cancers. With respect to the entire study: Ivuxolimab was an agonistic, fully human IgG2 monoclonal antibody directed against OX40 (CD134), a costimulatory receptor. Prior anti-PD-1, anti-PD-L1 or anti-CTLA-4 therapy was permitted, and checkpoint inhibitors had been received by 30% to 40% of dose-escalation patients. The paper reports the monotherapy dose-escalation portion (N = 52 patients) of the phase I ivuxolimab trial. Of the approximately 50 patients in dose escalation, 19 had hepatocellular carcinoma, some 15 had melanoma, 9 had renal cell carcinoma and 9 had head and neck cancer. Partial responses occurred in three dose-escalation patients: two with cutaneous melanoma and one with hepatocellular carcinoma. The point of sequencing TCRbeta in the periphery was to test whether ivuxolimab changed TCR sequence diversity and drove clonal T-cell expansion. A male proportion of almost 85% and a mean age of approximately 55 years, ranging from about 20 to 79, were recorded for the dose-escalation cohort. Intravenous ivuxolimab was administered to patients every 2 weeks at six dose levels: 0.01, 0.1, 0.3, 1.5, 3 and 10 mg/kg. Broader findings and caveats from the paper: After ivuxolimab, CD8+ T cells had more expanded clones than CD4+ T cells on average. At doses of 0.1 to 3.0 mg/kg, clonal expansion of both CD4+ and CD8+ T cells in blood was seen between baseline and week 6. Low levels of normalized T-cell clonal expansion were also seen in some patients who did not respond. The antigen specificity of the peripheral T cells that underwent clonal expansion was not determined. In the 0.1-3.0 mg/kg groups, partial responders had among the lowest normalized peripheral clonal expansion, particularly in CD8+ T cells.

Patients with autoimmune disease history or receiving systemic immunosuppression were excluded from the trial. Peripheral blood for TCR sequencing was collected from all dose cohorts at baseline, on cycle 4 day 1, and on cycle 7 day 1. The samples were drawn from a first-in-human, open-label, multicenter phase I dose-escalation trial of ivuxolimab. Adults with locally advanced or metastatic melanoma, renal cell carcinoma, hepatocellular carcinoma or head and neck squamous cell carcinoma were enrolled in the trial. Before TCR sequencing, CD4+ T cells and CD8+ T cells from peripheral blood were sorted into separate populations. Genomic DNA was extracted from sorted cells for sequencing of the TCRbeta CDR3 region. The immunoSEQ Assay was used for sequencing of TCRbeta CDR3 regions. The table comes from immuneACCESS by way of TCRdb, which keeps in-frame sequences with V and J called. Part of the clones is missing from these tables; in studies checked, under half for an unresolved V gene and the rest for unknown reasons. The sample table shows 10,000 to 15,000 clones, and over 75% are seen once. More than 65% of the sample lies in the top ten.

This receptor was identified in an adult with an advanced solid tumor such as melanoma, head and neck, liver or kidney cancer. The starting material was CD4+ or CD8+ T cells sorted from blood, obtained in a trial of the OX40 agonist ivuxolimab. The sequence is built from TRBV30 and TRBJ1-1; the D gene lacks a confident call. The CDR3 reads CAWSGSEVGAFF. The DNA sequence is as follows: TGTGCCTGGAGTGGGAGCGAGGTTGGAGCTTTCTTT.